The 14 T cell receptor beta chains in this list originate from one sample, sequenced in a study of blood T cell repertoires in COVID-19. Generated by immunoSEQ multiplex PCR, the TCRdb table keeps only in-frame clones and is missing some. The sample holds about 99,000 clones, 84% seen once. Source material: peripheral blood. Receptor source: a man in his 70s with active or convalescent COVID-19.

This chain links TRBV19 with TRBJ1-6; 8 nucleotides align to TRBD1. The germline CDR1 and CDR2 sequences are LNHDA and SQIVND (reference sequence). The CDR3 totals 13 residues. V trimming: 5 bases; J trimming: 14 bases; junction bases outside the gene matches: 8. CDR3 sequence reads: CASSQDREGTLHF. DNA for the CDR3: TGTGCCAGTAGTCAGGACAGGGAAGGGACCCTCCACTTT.

This chain links TRBV28 with TRBJ1-2; 9 bases line up with TRBD1. Germline loops: CDR1 MDHEN, CDR2 SYDVKM. This CDR3 is built from 16 residues. V dropped 5 bases and J dropped 4; count of bases not matched to a gene: 11. The CDR3 coding sequence is TGTGCCAGCAGTCTAGTTTTGAACAGGGGGCCCTATGGCTACACCTTC. It encodes CASSLVLNRGPYGYTF.

The V and J genes are TRBV19 and TRBJ1-3; TRBD1 matches at 8 bases. CDR3 length: 15 residues. The germline V gene encodes CDR1 LNHDA and CDR2 SQIVND (reference sequence). V lost 3 bases, J lost 4 bases, and 5 bases stayed unmatched. The CDR3 region is CASSIRGQDGNTIYF. The CDR3 coding sequence is TGTGCCAGTAGTATTAGGGGACAGGACGGAAACACCATATATTTT.

The chain joins TRBV19 to TRBJ1-2, with TRBD1 matching 10 bases. Germline CDR1 reads LNHDA; CDR2 reads SQIVND (reference sequence). This CDR3 spans 15 amino acids. V dropped 4 bases and J dropped 7; count of bases not matched to a gene: 9. The CDR3 loop reads CASSTLTGGLVGYTF. The CDR3 DNA reads TGTGCCAGTAGTACCCTGACAGGGGGCCTGGTTGGCTACACCTTC.

The chain links TRBV20-1 to TRBJ1-4; no clear D. Germline values: CDR1 DFQATT, CDR2 SNEGSKA (reference sequence). CDR3 length equals 11 residues. Trimming pared 4 bases from V and 8 bases from J, leaving 8 bases between. The CDR3 DNA follows: TGCAGTGCTAAGGAGGTGGAAAAACTGTTTTTT. Amino acids: CSAKEVEKLFF.

V usage is TRBV18 and J usage is TRBJ2-3, with TRBD1 matching over 10 bases. The CDR3 loop spans 15 amino acids. Germline V gene lookup returns CDR1 KGHSH and CDR2 LQKENI. The junction had 4 bases not matched to a gene; V was cut back by 4 bases and J by 3 bases. CDR3 coding DNA: TGTGCCAGCTCACGACAGGGGGCCGAGACAGATACGCAGTATTTT. Translation gives CASSRQGAETDTQYF.

This sequence joins TRBV19 and TRBJ2-3; possibly TRBD2 for D (6 bases). Trimming stripped 5 bases from V and 4 bases from J, with 13 bases between. CDR1 LNHDA and CDR2 SQIVND come from the germline V gene (reference sequence). The CDR3 is made up of 14 amino acids. This CDR3 is CASSPGTASDTQYF. DNA for the CDR3: TGTGCCAGTAGTCCAGGGACTGCCTCAGATACGCAGTATTTT. The full variable domain, completed using reference TRBV19 and TRBJ2-3, is DGGITQSPKYLFRKEGQNVTLSCEQNLNHDAMYWYRQDPGQGLRLIYYSQIVNDFQKGDIAEGYSVSREKKESFPLTVTSAQKNPTAFYLCASSPGTASDTQYFGPGTRLTVL.

This clone has a single count. J is TRBJ1-2 and V is TRBV4-2; 10 nucleotides agree with TRBD1. The J segment lost 2 bases and the V segment lost 4 bases, leaving 4 bases of the junction unmatched. Germline V gene lookup returns CDR1 LGHNA and CDR2 YNFKEQ. The CDR3 totals 15 residues. The CDR3 DNA follows: TGTGCCAGCAGCCGTCCGGGACAGGGGAACTATGGCTACACCTTC. Its protein is CASSRPGQGNYGYTF.

The chain carries TRBV9 and TRBJ2-3, with a possible D match to TRBD2 (7 bases). V lost 4 bases, J lost 6 bases, and 15 bases lay in between. Germline assignment: CDR1 SGDLS and CDR2 YYNGEE. CDR3 length: 14 amino acids. CDR3 loop: CASSTRGAGDTQYF. CDR3 bases: TGTGCCAGCAGCACCCGGGGGGCAGGGGATACGCAGTATTTT.

This clone was seen just once. J is TRBJ1-1 and V is TRBV2; D gene unclear. Trimming removed 6 bases at V and 1 base at J, with 3 bases between. This CDR3 has 11 amino acids. CDR1 is SNHLY, CDR2 FYNNEI, per germline. The CDR3: CASRQNTEAFF. The DNA of the CDR3 is TGTGCCAGCAGACAGAACACTGAAGCTTTCTTT.

The rearrangement joins TRBV18 to TRBJ2-1; 12 bases line up with TRBD1. After removal of 3 bases from V and 10 bases from J, the junction contained 4 bases not matched to a gene. This CDR3 has 14 amino acids. Germline V gene lookup returns CDR1 KGHSH and CDR2 LQKENI. CDR3 region: CASSPGQGAEEQFF. CDR3 sequence (DNA): TGTGCCAGCTCACCGGGACAGGGGGCAGAGGAGCAGTTCTTC.

This clone was observed a handful of times. This rearrangement joins TRBV5-1 to TRBJ1-5, with a possible D match to TRBD1 (5 bases). This CDR3 contains 15 residues. Per the germline V gene, CDR1 is SGHRS and CDR2 is YFSETQ. V was trimmed by 4 bases and J by 3 bases, leaving 14 bases between them. The CDR3 protein is CASSPAGQPNQPQHF. The DNA for the CDR3 is TGCGCCAGCAGCCCCGCGGGGCAGCCCAATCAGCCCCAGCATTTT.

The rearrangement links TRBV18 to TRBJ2-5; 10 bases line up with TRBD2. The V gene's germline CDR1 is KGHSH and CDR2 LQKENI. The ends lost 2 bases at V and 4 bases at J; junction bases unmatched: 7. The CDR3 is 16 residues long. CDR3 sequence (DNA): TGTGCCAGCTCACCATCGTTAGCGGGGGGCCGAGAGACCCAGTACTTC. Residues: CASSPSLAGGRETQYF.

V and J are TRBV18 and TRBJ2-3; D not resolved. Germline loops: CDR1 KGHSH, CDR2 LQKENI. The CDR3 length is 17 residues. V was cut by 4 bases and J by 1 base, with 18 bases left in between. CDR3 loop: CASSRWALLGRTDTQYF. The CDR3 DNA reads as TGTGCCAGCTCACGATGGGCCTTGTTGGGTCGCACAGATACGCAGTATTTT.